Presented here are 17 T cell receptor beta chains from one specimen sequenced in a study of blood T cell repertoires in COVID-19. TCRdb's table, derived via immunoSEQ multiplex PCR, lists solely in-frame clones and lacks some. The sample yields 150,000 or so clones, around 82% seen once. Sequenced: peripheral blood. The receptors stem from a man aged 55 to 70 with COVID-19, enrolled during active disease.

V and J are TRBV6-5 and TRBJ2-7; perhaps TRBD2 as D (7 bases). Trimming removed 2 bases at V and 3 bases at J, with 11 bases between. Germline V gene sequence: CDR1 MNHEY, CDR2 SVGAGI. This CDR3 has 14 residues. The CDR3 DNA reads as TGTGCCAGCAGTTACGGGGGGGCTATCTACGAGCAGTACTTC. Translating gives CASSYGGAIYEQYF.

This chain links TRBV19 with TRBJ2-7; D is unclear. The CDR3 has 13 residues. V lost 2 bases, J lost 3 bases, and 8 bases lay in between. The germline gives CDR1 LNHDA, CDR2 SQIVND (reference sequence). CDR3 residues: CASSIRLDYEQYF. In DNA, the CDR3 is TGTGCCAGTAGTATAAGACTTGACTACGAGCAGTACTTC.

The rearrangement uses TRBV28 and TRBJ1-3; TRBD1 is a possible D gene (5 bases). The CDR3 is 14 residues long. V shed 8 bases and J shed 0 bases, with 11 bases lying between them. Germline V gene lookup returns CDR1 MDHEN and CDR2 SYDVKM. CDR3 sequence reads: CASGATLSGNTIYF. The CDR3 DNA follows: TGTGCCAGCGGGGCCACCCTCTCTGGAAACACCATATATTTT.

This clone appeared a few times. The CDR3, as DNA: TGTGCCAGCAGCCCGTACGGGGGAGGCGAGCAGTACTTC. This encodes CASSPYGGGEQYF. The genes are TRBV3-1 (or the pseudogene TRBV3-2) and TRBJ2-7; the D gene is possibly TRBD2 (6 bases). Trimming took 4 bases from V and 6 from J, leaving 13 bases between them. This CDR3 is built from 13 residues. Germline lookup yields CDR1 LGHDT and CDR2 YNNKEL (reference sequence).

The genes are TRBV6-4 and TRBJ2-1; 10 bases line up with TRBD2. Germline V gene data show CDR1 as MRHNA and CDR2 as SNTAGT. This CDR3 contains 14 residues. The ends lost 6 bases at V and 4 bases at J; junction bases unmatched: 3. The chain's CDR3 is CASRILAGYNEQFF. The CDR3 DNA sequence: TGTGCCAGCAGAATACTAGCGGGATACAATGAGCAGTTCTTC.

This chain uses TRBV7-3 with TRBJ2-7; 7 bases are shared with TRBD1. This CDR3 comprises 15 residues. CDR1 is SGHTA, CDR2 FQGTGA, per germline. The ends lost 5 bases at V and 2 bases at J; junction bases unmatched: 9. The CDR3: CASSLKGDSTYEQYF. CDR3 in DNA: TGTGCCAGCAGCCTAAAGGGGGACAGTACCTACGAGCAGTACTTC. Combining the CDR3 with reference TRBV7-3 and TRBJ2-7 gives the whole variable domain GAGVSQTPSNKVTEKGKYVELRCDPISGHTALYWYRQSLGQGPEFLIYFQGTGAADDSGLPNDRFFAVRPEGSVSTLKIQRTERGDSAVYLCASSLKGDSTYEQYFGPGTRLTVT.

This chain uses TRBV19 with TRBJ2-3, with 12 bases fitting TRBD2. V lost 5 bases to trimming and J lost 4 bases; unmatched junction nucleotides: 7. Per the germline V gene, CDR1 is LNHDA and CDR2 is SQIVND (reference sequence). The CDR3 has 16 residues. CDR3 amino acids: CASSLAGGLVADTQYF. The CDR3 DNA sequence: TGTGCCAGTAGTCTAGCGGGGGGGCTTGTAGCAGATACGCAGTATTTT.

The chain couples TRBV6-5 to TRBJ1-1; perhaps TRBD1 as D (5 bases). The CDR3 extends over 14 amino acids. Germline assignment: CDR1 MNHEY and CDR2 SVGAGI. V was clipped by 5 bases and J by 4 bases, with 14 bases between them. CDR3 sequence reads: CASSTRAVGTEAFF. CDR3 nucleotide sequence: TGTGCCAGCAGTACCAGGGCCGTGGGCACTGAAGCTTTCTTT.

The genes are TRBV27 and TRBJ2-7; TRBD1 matches at 10 bases. CDR1 is MNHEY and CDR2 is SMNVEV in the germline V gene (reference sequence). Trimming at V came to 6 bases and at J to 0 bases, leaving 5 bases not matched to a gene. The CDR3 runs 15 residues. CDR3 protein: CASRTDRGSSYEQYF. DNA of the CDR3: TGTGCCAGCAGGACGGACAGGGGGTCCTCCTACGAGCAGTACTTC.

The rearrangement links TRBV6-1 to TRBJ1-3; unclear D gene. Germline CDR1 reads MNHNS; CDR2 reads SASEGT. The CDR3 contains 14 residues. The ends were cut back, 2 bases at V and 4 bases at J, with 9 bases in the middle. Here the CDR3 DNA reads TGTGCCAGCAGTGAACCAGGTCTGGGAAACACCATATATTTT. It codes for CASSEPGLGNTIYF.

The chain recombines TRBV5-8 with TRBJ2-3, with D tentatively TRBD1 (6 bases). This CDR3 has 14 residues. Trimming shortened V by 7 bases and J by 0 bases, and 12 bases separated the two germline ends. Per germline, CDR1 SGHTS and CDR2 YDEGEE. CDR3 DNA sequence: TGTGCCAGCTTCAGGGGCGCTAGCACAGATACGCAGTATTTT. Protein: CASFRGASTDTQYF.

This clone was recorded once. The chain uses TRBV18 and TRBJ1-1; D not certain. V lost 6 bases to trimming and J lost 1 base, with 18 bases between them. This CDR3 is built from 16 residues. Germline V CDR1 and CDR2: KGHSH, LQKENI. In DNA form, the CDR3 reads TGTGCCAGCTCCCCGAAGGCAACCGGGAGGAACACTGAAGCTTTCTTT. Translating gives CASSPKATGRNTEAFF.

V is TRBV24-1 and J is TRBJ1-5; tentatively, D is TRBD1 (6 bases). Trimming stripped 7 bases from V and 3 bases from J, with 9 bases between. Germline V gene lookup returns CDR1 KGHDR and CDR2 SFDVKD. This CDR3 has 13 residues. The CDR3 DNA sequence: TGTGCCACCAGGGACAGTGCCAATCAGCCCCAGCATTTT. It codes for CATRDSANQPQHF.

The chain couples TRBV24-1 to TRBJ1-2; 7 bases are shared with TRBD1. The CDR3 consists of 15 residues. V lost 4 bases and J lost 8; bases outside the gene matches: 12. Germline V lookup: CDR1 KGHDR, CDR2 SFDVKD. The CDR3, as DNA: TGTGCCACCAGTGACGGTCCGGATTCCAGGGGGGGCTACACCTTC. Protein product: CATSDGPDSRGGYTF.

In nucleotides, the CDR3 is TGTGCCAGCAGCTTAGCGAGGACTAGCGTCTACGAGCAGTACTTC. Protein: CASSLARTSVYEQYF. The chain joins TRBV11-1 to TRBJ2-7; 9 bases match TRBD2. V dropped 0 bases and J dropped 3; count of bases not matched to a gene: 3. The CDR3 spans 15 residues. The germline gives CDR1 SGHAT, CDR2 FQDESV (reference sequence).

This chain connects TRBV19 to TRBJ1-5, with a weak D call TRBD1 (6 bases). CDR3 length: 14 residues. The germline V gene has CDR1 LNHDA and CDR2 SQIVND (reference sequence). The V end lost 6 bases, the J end lost 0 bases, and 9 bases lay between the germline ends. The DNA for the CDR3 is TGTGCCAGTAGGACAGGAGCTAGCAATCAGCCCCAGCATTTT. Translating gives CASRTGASNQPQHF.

The chain uses TRBV28 and TRBJ1-4; 11 bases are a match to TRBD1. The germline V gene has CDR1 MDHEN and CDR2 SYDVKM. The length of the CDR3 is 14 residues. V was pared by 8 bases and J by 12 bases, with 11 bases of the junction left unmatched. The DNA of the CDR3 is TGTGCCAGCCTTTATCGGACAGGGGGCGGAGAACTGTTTTTT. It yields the protein CASLYRTGGGELFF.